Each of the 10 T cell receptor beta chains below was sequenced from the same sample in a study of blood T cell repertoires in COVID-19. Profiled with immunoSEQ multiplex PCR; TCRdb holds only in-frame clones, not every one. The table includes 44,000 or so clones, around 85% detected once. Sequencing used peripheral blood. The receptor set was obtained from a man over 45 with active COVID-19.

This clone was picked up one time. The chain carries TRBV25-1 and TRBJ1-6; D remains unclear. Deletions cut 4 bases from V and 4 bases from J, with 8 bases between. The CDR3 extends over 14 amino acids. Looked up from germline, CDR1 is MGHDK and CDR2 is SYGVNS. In nucleotides, the CDR3 is TGTGCCAGCAGTGTTCAGTTATATAATTCACCCCTCCACTTT. Its translation is CASSVQLYNSPLHF.

The gene calls are TRBV10-2 and TRBJ1-5; D is possibly TRBD1 (5 bases). There are 14 residues in the CDR3. Germline V gives CDR1 WSHSY, CDR2 SAAADI. Deletions cut 2 bases from V and 1 base from J, with 6 bases between. The CDR3 sequence is CASSEGGSNQPQHF. The CDR3 nucleotides read TGCGCCAGCAGTGAGGGGGGGAGCAATCAGCCCCAGCATTTT.

The rearrangement uses TRBV15 and TRBJ2-2, with D unresolved. The V end was cut by 2 bases, the J end by 4 bases, with 5 bases between. Per germline, CDR1 LNHNV and CDR2 YYDKDF (reference sequence). CDR3 length equals 13 residues. CDR3 amino acids: CATSRSLTGELFF. The CDR3 nucleotides are TGTGCCACCAGCAGATCTCTCACCGGGGAGCTGTTTTTT.

V usage is TRBV2 and J usage is TRBJ1-2, with TRBD1 matching over 7 bases. V dropped 5 bases and J dropped 4; count of bases not matched to a gene: 4. CDR3 size: 13 residues. Germline CDR1 reads SNHLY; CDR2 reads FYNNEI. For the CDR3, the DNA is TGTGCCAGCAGTAAACAGGGGAGCTATGGCTACACCTTC. Amino acid sequence: CASSKQGSYGYTF.

This clone was counted a single time. The chain links TRBV27 to TRBJ1-4, with no clear D. The CDR3 contains 18 residues. Germline V gene sequence: CDR1 MNHEY, CDR2 SMNVEV (reference sequence). V was shortened by 3 bases and J by 4 bases, with 21 bases between the two germline ends. The CDR3 here is CASSFPRSHIASNEKLFF. The DNA of the CDR3 is TGTGCCAGCAGTTTTCCCAGATCCCATATAGCAAGTAATGAAAAACTGTTTTTT.

The genes are TRBV6-5 and TRBJ2-1; D might be TRBD1 (5 bases). Trimming took 0 bases from V and 10 from J, leaving 13 bases between them. This CDR3 is 14 amino acids long. From germline, CDR1 is MNHEY and CDR2 SVGAGI. In DNA, the CDR3 is TGTGCCAGCAGTTACTCGATAGGGGTTATGGAGCAGTTCTTC. It translates to CASSYSIGVMEQFF.

This chain links TRBV2 with TRBJ1-1; 11 nucleotides align to TRBD1. J was trimmed by 0 bases and V by 8 bases; bases with no gene match: 5. Germline loops: CDR1 SNHLY, CDR2 FYNNEI. The CDR3 contains 15 residues. In DNA form, the CDR3 reads TGTGCCAGCTGGACAGGGGGCATTGTGAACACTGAAGCTTTCTTT. It translates to CASWTGGIVNTEAFF.

V and J are TRBV3-1 (or the pseudogene TRBV3-2) and TRBJ1-2; maybe TRBD1 (6 bases). This CDR3 spans 12 amino acids. Trimming removed 4 bases from V and 4 bases from J, with 7 bases in between. CDR1 and CDR2 from the germline V gene are LGHDT and YNNKEL (reference sequence). For the CDR3, the DNA is TGTGCCAGCAGCCGAGGGGGCTATGGCTACACCTTC. Residues: CASSRGGYGYTF.

The chain is built from TRBV7-2 and TRBJ2-2, with 10 bases fitting TRBD2. J gave up 5 bases and V 6 bases, and 6 bases lay outside the gene matches. CDR1 SGHTA and CDR2 FQGNSA come from the germline V gene. The CDR3 is made up of 15 amino acids. CDR3 nucleotides: TGTGCCAGCAGAGCAGCGGGGGGGCGAACCGGGGAGCTGTTTTTT. Protein product: CASRAAGGRTGELFF.

This chain links TRBV10-2 with TRBJ1-1; D possibly corresponds to TRBD1 (6 bases). The CDR3 runs to 13 residues. Trimming stripped 4 bases from V and 6 bases from J, with 12 bases between. CDR1 is WSHSY and CDR2 is SAAADI in the germline V gene. In nucleotides, the CDR3 is TGCGCCAGCAGTGGCCTACAGGGAGCTGAAGCTTTCTTT. Translation gives CASSGLQGAEAFF.